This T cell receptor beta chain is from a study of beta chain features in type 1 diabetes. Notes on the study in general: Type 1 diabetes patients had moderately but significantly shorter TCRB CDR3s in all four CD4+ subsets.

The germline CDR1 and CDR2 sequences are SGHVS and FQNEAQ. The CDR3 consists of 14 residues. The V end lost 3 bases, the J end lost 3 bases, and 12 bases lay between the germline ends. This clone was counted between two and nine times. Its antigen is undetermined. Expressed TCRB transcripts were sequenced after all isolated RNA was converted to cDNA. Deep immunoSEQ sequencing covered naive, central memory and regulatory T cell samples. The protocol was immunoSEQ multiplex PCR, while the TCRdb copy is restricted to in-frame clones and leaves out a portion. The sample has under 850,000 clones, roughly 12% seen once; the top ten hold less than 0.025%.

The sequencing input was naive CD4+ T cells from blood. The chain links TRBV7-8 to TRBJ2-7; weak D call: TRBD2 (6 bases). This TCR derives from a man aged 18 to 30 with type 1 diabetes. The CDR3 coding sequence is TGTGCCAGCAGCTTTTCGGGAGTAAACTACGAGCAGTACTTC. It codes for CASSFSGVNYEQYF.